This T cell receptor beta chain was recorded in a study of blood T cell repertoires in COVID-19. Overall study context: Specimens from acute and convalescent COVID-19 originated in the United States, Italy and Spain.

CDR1 MNHEY and CDR2 SVGAGI come from the germline V gene. This CDR3 is built from 11 residues. V lost 8 bases to trimming and J lost 5 bases, with 10 bases between them. Assay: immunoSEQ multiplex PCR; the TCRdb copy retains only in-frame clones and omits some. Found here are 80,000 to 100,000 clones, roughly 70% of them singletons; the top ten hold 3% to 4.5%. The V call is TRBV6-5, the J call TRBJ2-7; D is uncertain. Sample: peripheral blood. The receptor was derived from a man aged 65 to 79 with COVID-19, enrolled during active disease. CDR3: CASFQENEQYF. For the CDR3, the DNA is TGTGCCAGCTTCCAAGAGAACGAGCAGTACTTC.